The 5 T cell receptor beta chains below all came from one sample that was sequenced in a study of T-cell reconstitution after alpha-beta-depleted transplantation in children. Preparing the TCRbeta library involved the use of unique molecular identifiers. MiXCR, applied by TCRdb to the PCR reads, yields one record per CDR3 protein. The sample lists about 360,000 distinct CDR3 sequences, 10% to 15% occurring once. The sample here was PBMCs, taken from the stem cell graft. These receptors were taken from a human donor who donated a stem cell graft to a child with Fanconi anemia.

Only a few counts were recorded for this clonotype. The chain has TRBV5-1 and TRBJ2-1; TRBD2 matches at 9 bases. With 10 bases clipped from V and 4 bases from J, the junction kept 12 bases outside the gene matches. CDR1 SGHRS and CDR2 YFSETQ come from the germline V gene. This CDR3 spans 15 amino acids. The CDR3, as DNA: TGCGCCTCCCGCCCCGCGGGGGGGCGTTACAATGAGCAGTTCTTC. Translated, it gives CASRPAGGRYNEQFF.

This clonotype showed up just a few times. The J gene is TRBJ1-2, the V gene TRBV20-1, with D maybe TRBD1 (5 bases). The V gene lost 5 bases and the J gene lost 9 bases, with 16 bases spanning the gap. The germline V gene has CDR1 DFQATT and CDR2 SNEGSKA (reference sequence). This CDR3 comprises 12 residues. CDR3 nucleotide sequence: TGCAGTGCTGGGGGGGGATCGGATCGCTACACCTTC. It codes for CSAGGGSDRYTF.

The V and J genes are TRBV12-3 or TRBV12-4 and TRBJ2-2, with 10 positions matching TRBD1. This CDR3 is built from 15 residues. V shed 6 bases, J shed 7 bases, and the junction held 8 bases outside the gene matches. The CDR3: CASRSTGGEVGELFF. The CDR3 DNA follows: TGTGCCAGCAGATCGACAGGGGGCGAGGTCGGGGAGCTGTTTTTT.

In DNA form, the CDR3 reads TGCGCCAGCAGCGCCCGGGCCCAAGAGACCCAGTACTTC. Amino acids: CASSARAQETQYF. The chain joins TRBV5-1 to TRBJ2-5; no clear D gene. V was clipped by 4 bases and J by 1 base, with 8 bases between them. Germline loops: CDR1 SGHRS, CDR2 YFSETQ. This CDR3 contains 13 residues.

The chain has TRBV6-1 and TRBJ2-7, with TRBD1 identical over 8 bases. After removal of 6 bases from V and 3 bases from J, the junction contained 10 bases not matched to a gene. Per germline, CDR1 MNHNS and CDR2 SASEGT. This CDR3 region has 15 residues. DNA of the CDR3: TGTGCCAGCAGAAAAGGGACAGGCGACGGCTACGAGCAGTACTTC. Encoded protein: CASRKGTGDGYEQYF.